The source of this T cell receptor beta chain is a study of blood T cell repertoires in COVID-19. The CDR3 is made up of 14 amino acids. CDR1 is SGHAT, CDR2 FQNNGV, per germline. Trimming took 7 bases from V and 3 from J, leaving 15 bases between them. The repertoire was sequenced with immunoSEQ multiplex PCR; TCRdb's copy has only in-frame clones and lacks some. The sample lists about 140,000 clones; over 65% were seen once. Input material: peripheral blood. V and J are TRBV11-2 and TRBJ1-1; D unclear. The TCR sequence derives from a woman aged 80 or over with active or convalescent COVID-19. CDR3 sequence: CASTSGRVYTEAFF. The CDR3 nucleotides read TGTGCCAGCACCAGCGGGCGAGTGTACACTGAAGCTTTCTTT.